This T cell receptor beta chain was recovered during a study of identical twins. The study's findings and limits: Clonotypes of the beta chain that were abundant in cord blood carried fewer insertions (memory repertoires showed none).

Comments on this clonotype: Its specificity is unknown.

V lost 2 bases and J 14 bases, leaving 23 bases between the germline ends. This CDR3 is built from 15 residues. The germline V gene encodes CDR1 LGHDT and CDR2 YNNKEL (reference sequence). cDNA carried unique molecular identifiers, and a universal primer site was added by template switching. TCRdb ran MiXCR on the 5' RACE reads and lists one entry per CDR3 protein. The data show 400,000 to 600,000 distinct CDR3 sequences, approximately 20% seen once. The data also belong to a second study, concerning yellow fever vaccine responses in identical twins.

Material for sequencing was CD4+ T cells sorted from blood. The gene calls are TRBV3-1 and TRBJ2-3; TRBD1 might be the D (5 bases). This TCR was recovered from a woman under 30 in good health. In DNA, the CDR3 is TGTGCCAGCAGCCAACAGGGCACCAGCACAGATACGTTGTATTTT. It yields the protein CASSQQGTSTDTLYF.